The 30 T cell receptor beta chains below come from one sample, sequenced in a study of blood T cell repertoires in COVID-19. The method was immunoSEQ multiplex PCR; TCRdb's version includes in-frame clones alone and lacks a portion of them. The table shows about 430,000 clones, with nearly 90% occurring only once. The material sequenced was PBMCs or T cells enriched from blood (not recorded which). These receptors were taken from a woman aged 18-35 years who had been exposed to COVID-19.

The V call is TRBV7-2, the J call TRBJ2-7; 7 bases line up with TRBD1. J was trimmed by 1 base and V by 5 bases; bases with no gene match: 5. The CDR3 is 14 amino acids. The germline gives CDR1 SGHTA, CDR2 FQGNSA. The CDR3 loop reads CASSVDRVSYEQYF. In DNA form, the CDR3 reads TGTGCCAGCAGCGTCGACAGGGTATCCTACGAGCAGTACTTC.

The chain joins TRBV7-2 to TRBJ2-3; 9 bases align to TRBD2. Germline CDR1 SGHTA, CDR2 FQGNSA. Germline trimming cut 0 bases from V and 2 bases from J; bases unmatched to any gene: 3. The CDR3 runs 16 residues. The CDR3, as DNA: TGTGCCAGCAGCTTAGCACTAGCGGGCACCACAGATACGCAGTATTTT. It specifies CASSLALAGTTDTQYF.

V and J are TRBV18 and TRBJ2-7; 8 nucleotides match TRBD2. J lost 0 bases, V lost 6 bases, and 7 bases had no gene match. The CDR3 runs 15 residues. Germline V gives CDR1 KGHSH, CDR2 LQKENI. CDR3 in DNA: TGTGCCAGCTCCCCCCTAGCGGGCAACTCCTACGAGCAGTACTTC. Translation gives CASSPLAGNSYEQYF.

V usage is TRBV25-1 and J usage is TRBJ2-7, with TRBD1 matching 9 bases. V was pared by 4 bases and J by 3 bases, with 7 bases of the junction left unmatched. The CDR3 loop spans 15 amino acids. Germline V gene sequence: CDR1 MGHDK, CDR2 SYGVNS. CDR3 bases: TGTGCCAGCAGTGGACGAGGGACAGGGCACTACGAGCAGTACTTC. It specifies CASSGRGTGHYEQYF.

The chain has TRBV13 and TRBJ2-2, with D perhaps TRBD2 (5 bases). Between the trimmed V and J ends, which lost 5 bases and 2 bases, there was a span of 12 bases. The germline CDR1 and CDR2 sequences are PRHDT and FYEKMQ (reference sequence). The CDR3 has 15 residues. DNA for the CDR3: TGTGCCAGCAGCGGCCCTAGCATTAACACCGGGGAGCTGTTTTTT. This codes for CASSGPSINTGELFF.

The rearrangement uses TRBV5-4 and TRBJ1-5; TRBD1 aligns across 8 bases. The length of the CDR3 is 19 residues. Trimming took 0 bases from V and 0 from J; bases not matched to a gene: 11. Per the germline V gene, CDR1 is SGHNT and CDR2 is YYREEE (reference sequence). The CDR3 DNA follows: TGTGCCAGCAGCTTGGTGTGGGACAGGATGATTTATAGCAATCAGCCCCAGCATTTT. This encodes CASSLVWDRMIYSNQPQHF.

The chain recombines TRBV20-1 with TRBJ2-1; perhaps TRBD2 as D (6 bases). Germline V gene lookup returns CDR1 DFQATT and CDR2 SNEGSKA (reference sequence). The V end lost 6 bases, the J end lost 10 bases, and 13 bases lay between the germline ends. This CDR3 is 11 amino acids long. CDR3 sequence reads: CSARDFGEQFF. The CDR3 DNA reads TGCAGTGCCCGGGACTTCGGGGAGCAGTTCTTC.

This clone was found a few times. This CDR3 is CASSVSRDLYGYTF. DNA for the CDR3: TGTGCCAGCAGCGTTTCGCGGGACCTTTATGGCTACACCTTC. V is TRBV9 and J is TRBJ1-2; possibly TRBD1 for D (5 bases). V shed 2 bases and J shed 5 bases, with 13 bases lying between them. Looked up from germline, CDR1 is SGDLS and CDR2 is YYNGEE. The CDR3 totals 14 residues.

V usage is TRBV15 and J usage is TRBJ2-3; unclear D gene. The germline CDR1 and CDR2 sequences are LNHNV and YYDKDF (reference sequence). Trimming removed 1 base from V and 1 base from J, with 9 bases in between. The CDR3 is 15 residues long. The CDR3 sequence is CATSRVPHRTDTQYF. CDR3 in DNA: TGTGCCACCAGCAGAGTCCCACACCGCACAGATACGCAGTATTTT. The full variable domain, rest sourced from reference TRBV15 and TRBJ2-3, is DAMVIQNPRYQVTQFGKPVTLSCSQTLNHNVMYWYQQKSSQAPKLLFHYYDKDFNNEADTPDNFQSRRPNTSFCFLDIRSPGLGDTAMYLCATSRVPHRTDTQYFGPGTRLTVL.

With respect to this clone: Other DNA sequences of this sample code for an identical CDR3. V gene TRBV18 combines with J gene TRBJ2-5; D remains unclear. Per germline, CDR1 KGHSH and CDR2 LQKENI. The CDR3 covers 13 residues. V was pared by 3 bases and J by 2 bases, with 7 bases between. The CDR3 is CASSPGLQETQYF. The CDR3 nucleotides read TGTGCCAGCTCACCGGGCCTTCAAGAGACCCAGTACTTC.

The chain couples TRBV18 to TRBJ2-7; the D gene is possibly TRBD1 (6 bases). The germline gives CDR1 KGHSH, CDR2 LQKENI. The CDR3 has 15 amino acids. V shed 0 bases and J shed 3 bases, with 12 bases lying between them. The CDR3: CASSPPSRQDYEQYF. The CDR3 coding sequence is TGTGCCAGCTCACCACCGTCTAGACAGGACTACGAGCAGTACTTC.

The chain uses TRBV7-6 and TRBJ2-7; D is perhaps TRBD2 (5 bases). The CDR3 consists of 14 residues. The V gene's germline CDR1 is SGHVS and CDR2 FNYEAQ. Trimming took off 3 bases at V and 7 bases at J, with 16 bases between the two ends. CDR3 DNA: TGTGCCAGCAGCTTCGGCGCGGGTGGTGGGGAGCAGTACTTC. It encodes CASSFGAGGGEQYF.

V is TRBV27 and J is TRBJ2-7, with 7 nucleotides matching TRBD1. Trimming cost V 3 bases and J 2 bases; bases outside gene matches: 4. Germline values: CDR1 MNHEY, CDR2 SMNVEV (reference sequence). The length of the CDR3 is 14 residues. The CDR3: CASSFTGAPYEQYF. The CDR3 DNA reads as TGTGCCAGCAGTTTCACAGGGGCCCCCTACGAGCAGTACTTC.

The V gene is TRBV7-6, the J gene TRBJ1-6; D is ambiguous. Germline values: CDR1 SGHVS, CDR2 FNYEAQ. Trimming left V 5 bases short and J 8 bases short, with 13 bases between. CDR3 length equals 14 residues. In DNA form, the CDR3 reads TGTGCCAGCAGCCCCCTCAATGCGGATTCACCCCTCCACTTT. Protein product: CASSPLNADSPLHF.

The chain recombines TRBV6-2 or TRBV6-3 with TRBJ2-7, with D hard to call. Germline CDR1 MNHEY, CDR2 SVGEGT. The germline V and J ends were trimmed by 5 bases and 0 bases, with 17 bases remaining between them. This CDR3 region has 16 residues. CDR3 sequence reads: CASSTTAARSSYEQYF. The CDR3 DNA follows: TGTGCCAGCAGTACGACCGCGGCCCGGAGCTCCTACGAGCAGTACTTC.

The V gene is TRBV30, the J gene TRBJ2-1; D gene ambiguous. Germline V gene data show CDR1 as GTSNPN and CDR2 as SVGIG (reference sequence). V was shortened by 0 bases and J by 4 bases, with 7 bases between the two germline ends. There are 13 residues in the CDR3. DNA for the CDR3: TGTGCCTGGAGTGTTTTCAGTTACAATGAGCAGTTCTTC. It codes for CAWSVFSYNEQFF.

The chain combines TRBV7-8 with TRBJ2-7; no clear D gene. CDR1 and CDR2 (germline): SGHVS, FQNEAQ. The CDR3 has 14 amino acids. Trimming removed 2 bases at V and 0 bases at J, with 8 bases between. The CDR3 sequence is CASSLKANSYEQYF. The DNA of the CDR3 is TGTGCCAGCAGCTTAAAAGCTAACTCCTACGAGCAGTACTTC.

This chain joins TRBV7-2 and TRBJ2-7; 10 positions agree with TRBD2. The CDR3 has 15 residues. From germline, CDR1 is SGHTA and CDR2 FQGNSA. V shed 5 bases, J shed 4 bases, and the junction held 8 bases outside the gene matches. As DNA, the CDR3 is TGTGCCAGCAGCCTGAGCGGGGGGGCGTTGTACGAGCAGTACTTC. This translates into CASSLSGGALYEQYF.

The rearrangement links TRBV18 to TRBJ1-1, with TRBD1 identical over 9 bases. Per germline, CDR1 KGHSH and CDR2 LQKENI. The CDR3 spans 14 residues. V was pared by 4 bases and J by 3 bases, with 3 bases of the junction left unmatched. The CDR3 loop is CASSQQGAHTEAFF. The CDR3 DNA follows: TGTGCCAGCTCACAACAGGGGGCACACACTGAAGCTTTCTTT.

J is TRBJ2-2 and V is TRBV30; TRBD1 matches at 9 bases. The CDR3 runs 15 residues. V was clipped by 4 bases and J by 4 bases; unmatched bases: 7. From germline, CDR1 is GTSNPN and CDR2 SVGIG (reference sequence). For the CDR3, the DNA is TGTGCCTGGAAAACCGGGACAGGGAGCACCGGGGAGCTGTTTTTT. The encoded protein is CAWKTGTGSTGELFF.

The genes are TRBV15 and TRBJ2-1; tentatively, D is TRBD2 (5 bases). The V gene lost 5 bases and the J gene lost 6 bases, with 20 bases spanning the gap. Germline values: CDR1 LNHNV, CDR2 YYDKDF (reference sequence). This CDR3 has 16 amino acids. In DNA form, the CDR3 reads TGTGCCACCAGCTCCGTACCGGGGAAGATCCTCAATGAGCAGTTCTTC. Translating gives CATSSVPGKILNEQFF.

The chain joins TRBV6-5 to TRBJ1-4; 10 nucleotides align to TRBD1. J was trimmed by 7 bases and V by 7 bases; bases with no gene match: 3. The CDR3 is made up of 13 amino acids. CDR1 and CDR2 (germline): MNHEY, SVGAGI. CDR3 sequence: CASKRQGAEKLFF. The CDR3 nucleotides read TGTGCCAGCAAGAGACAGGGGGCTGAAAAACTGTTTTTT.

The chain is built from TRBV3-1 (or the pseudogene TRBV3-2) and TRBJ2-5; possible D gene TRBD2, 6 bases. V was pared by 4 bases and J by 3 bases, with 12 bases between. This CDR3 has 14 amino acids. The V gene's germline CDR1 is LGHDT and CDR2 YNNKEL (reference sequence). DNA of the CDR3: TGTGCCAGCAGCCCTCACGGCGGGGAAGAGACCCAGTACTTC. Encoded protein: CASSPHGGEETQYF.

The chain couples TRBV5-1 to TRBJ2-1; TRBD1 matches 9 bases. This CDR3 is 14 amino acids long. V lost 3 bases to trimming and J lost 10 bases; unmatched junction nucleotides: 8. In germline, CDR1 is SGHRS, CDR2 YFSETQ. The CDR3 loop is CASSWTGESGEQFF. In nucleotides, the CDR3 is TGCGCCAGCAGCTGGACAGGGGAGTCAGGAGAGCAGTTCTTC.

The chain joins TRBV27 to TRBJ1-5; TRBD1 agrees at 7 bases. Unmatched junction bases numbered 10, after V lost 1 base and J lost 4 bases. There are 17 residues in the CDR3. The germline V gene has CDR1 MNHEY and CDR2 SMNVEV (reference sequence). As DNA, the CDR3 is TGTGCCAGCAGTTTATATATGGGGAACAGGGGAAATCAGCCCCAGCATTTT. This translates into CASSLYMGNRGNQPQHF.

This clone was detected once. The CDR3 loop reads CASSELTTAPYEQYF. CDR3 nucleotide sequence: TGTGCCAGCAGTGAACTTACGACAGCCCCCTACGAGCAGTACTTC. The V gene is TRBV6-1, the J gene TRBJ2-7; a weak D match, TRBD1 (5 bases). CDR3 length: 15 amino acids. Germline loops: CDR1 MNHNS, CDR2 SASEGT. Trimming shortened V by 2 bases and J by 2 bases, and 13 bases separated the two germline ends.

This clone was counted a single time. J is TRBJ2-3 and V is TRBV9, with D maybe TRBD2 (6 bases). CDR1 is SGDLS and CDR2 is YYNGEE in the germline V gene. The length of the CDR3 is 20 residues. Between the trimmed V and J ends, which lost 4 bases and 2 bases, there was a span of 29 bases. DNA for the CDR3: TGTGCCAGCAGCTCCAAGTCGGGGGTTTTAGTGGGAGGACCCACAGATACGCAGTATTTT. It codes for CASSSKSGVLVGGPTDTQYF.

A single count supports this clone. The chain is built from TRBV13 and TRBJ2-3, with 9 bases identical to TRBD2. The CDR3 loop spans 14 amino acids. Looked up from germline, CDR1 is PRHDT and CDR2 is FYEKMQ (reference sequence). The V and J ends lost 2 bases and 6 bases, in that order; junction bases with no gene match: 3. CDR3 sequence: CASSLRGRGDTQYF. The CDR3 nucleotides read TGTGCCAGCAGCTTACGCGGGAGGGGGGATACGCAGTATTTT.

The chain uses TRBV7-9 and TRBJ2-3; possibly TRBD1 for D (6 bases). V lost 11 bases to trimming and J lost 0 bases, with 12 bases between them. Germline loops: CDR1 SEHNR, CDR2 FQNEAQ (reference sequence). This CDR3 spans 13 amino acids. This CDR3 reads CAGTGFSTDTQYF. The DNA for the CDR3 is TGTGCCGGAACAGGGTTTAGCACAGATACGCAGTATTTT.

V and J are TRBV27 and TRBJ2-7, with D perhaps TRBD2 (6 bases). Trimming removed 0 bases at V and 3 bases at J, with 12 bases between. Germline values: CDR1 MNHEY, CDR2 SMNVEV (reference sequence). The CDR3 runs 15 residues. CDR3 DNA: TGTGCCAGCAGTTTATCGGGACTGGCTATCTACGAGCAGTACTTC. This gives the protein CASSLSGLAIYEQYF.